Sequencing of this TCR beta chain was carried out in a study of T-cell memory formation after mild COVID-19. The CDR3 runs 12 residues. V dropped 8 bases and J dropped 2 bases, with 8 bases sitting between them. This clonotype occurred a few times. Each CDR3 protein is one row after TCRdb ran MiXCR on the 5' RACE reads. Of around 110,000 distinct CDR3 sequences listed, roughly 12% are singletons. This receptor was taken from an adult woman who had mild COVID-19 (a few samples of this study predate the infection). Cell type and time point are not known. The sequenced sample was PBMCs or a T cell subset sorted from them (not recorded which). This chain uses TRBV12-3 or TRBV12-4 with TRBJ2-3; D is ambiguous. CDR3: CASGRTTDTQYF. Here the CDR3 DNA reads TGTGCCAGCGGACGGACCACAGATACGCAGTATTTT.